A selection of T cell receptor beta chains follows, all from one sample in a study of cytomegalovirus exposure and HLA in healthy donors. Here immunoSEQ multiplex PCR was the method, and the copy in TCRdb shows in-frame clones only, minus some. The data contain under 130,000 clones, 86% of them singletons. Sequencing was carried out using PBMCs. These receptors were obtained from a woman younger than 30 in good health and CMV-seropositive. The CDR3 runs from the conserved cysteine through the conserved F or W. The D gene is left open where the match is weak. The size field is filled for only some rows; it gives once, few, many or a size class.

>TRBV5-6|NA|TRBJ1-5|TRBD1
CASSPGQARPQHF
TGTGCCAGCAGCCCCGGACAGGCGAGACCCCAGCATTTT
>TRBV7-9|NA|TRBJ2-7|TRBD2
CASSPRLAGSYEQYF
TGTGCCAGCAGCCCCCGACTAGCGGGGTCCTACGAGCAGTACTTC
>TRBV5-1|NA|TRBJ2-7|TRBD2
CASSYGLAGGPLNEQYF
TGCGCCAGCAGTTACGGACTAGCGGGAGGGCCTCTTAACGAGCAGTACTTC
>TRBV27|NA|TRBJ2-2|NA
CASRRGTAGELFF
TGTGCCAGCAGACGGGGTACCGCCGGGGAGCTGTTTTTT
>TRBV2|NA|TRBJ2-6|NA
CASSEVRASGANVLTF
TGTGCCAGCAGTGAAGTCAGGGCATCTGGGGCCAACGTCCTGACTTTC
>TRBV5-1|NA|TRBJ1-1|NA
CASSLSEAEAFF
TGCGCCAGCAGCCTCTCGGAGGCTGAAGCTTTCTTT
>TRBV6-5|NA|TRBJ2-2|TRBD2
CASSFSSGANTGELFF
TGTGCCAGCAGTTTCTCAAGCGGGGCGAACACCGGGGAGCTGTTTTTT
>TRBV5-4|NA|TRBJ2-3|TRBD2
CASSLGLAGGPSTDTQYF
TGTGCCAGCAGCCTGGGGCTAGCGGGGGGGCCTAGCACAGATACGCAGTATTTT
>TRBV5-8|NA|TRBJ1-3|NA
CASSLGRYSGNTIYF
TGTGCCAGCAGCTTGGGGCGGTACTCTGGAAACACCATATATTTT
>TRBV12-5|NA|TRBJ2-3|NA
CASGLVLRGHNGDTQYF
TGTGCTAGTGGTTTGGTACTGCGGGGGCACAACGGAGATACGCAGTATTTT
>TRBV6-6|once|TRBJ1-1|TRBD1
CASSYTGQGRTEAFF
TGTGCCAGCAGTTACACCGGACAGGGGAGGACTGAAGCTTTCTTT
>TRBV21-1|NA|TRBJ2-5|NA
CASSPGTGDETQYF
TGTGCCAGCAGCCCCGGGACAGGGGACGAGACCCAGTACTTC
>TRBV12-2|NA|TRBJ2-4|NA
CASRRIPIKGHTLNIQYF
TGTGCAAGTCGCCGAATACCAATTAAGGGACACACCTTAAACATTCAGTACTTC
>TRBV6-6|NA|TRBJ1-2|NA
CASSTGQQGYGYTF
TGTGCCAGCAGTACCGGACAGCAGGGCTATGGCTACACCTTC
>TRBV4-1|NA|TRBJ1-1|TRBD1
CASSLLPGTGGANTEAFF
TGCGCCAGCAGCCTACTCCCAGGGACAGGCGGAGCAAACACTGAAGCTTTCTTT
>TRBV6-5|NA|TRBJ2-5|NA
CASSSTGTQYF
TGTGCCAGCAGTTCCACCGGGACCCAGTACTTC
>TRBV5-1|NA|TRBJ2-3|TRBD2
CASSLAALLAGVTDTQYF
TGCGCCAGCAGCTTGGCAGCCCTACTAGCGGGAGTTACAGATACGCAGTATTTT
>TRBV11-2|NA|TRBJ2-1|NA
CASSLDFNEQFF
TGTGCCAGCAGCTTAGACTTCAATGAGCAGTTCTTC
>TRBV5-1|NA|TRBJ1-2|TRBD1
CASSHRTGGEYGYTF
TGCGCCAGCAGCCACCGGACAGGGGGAGAATATGGCTACACCTTC
>TRBV5-4|NA|TRBJ2-7|TRBD1
CASSTRQGRVYEQYF
TGTGCCAGCAGCACCAGACAGGGGCGCGTCTACGAGCAGTACTTC
>TRBV29-1|NA|TRBJ2-5|NA
CSADVTGGQETQYF
TGCAGCGCGGACGTGACAGGCGGCCAGGAGACCCAGTACTTC
>TRBV5-1|NA|TRBJ2-3|NA
CASSLAKDTQYF
TGCGCCAGCAGCTTGGCCAAAGATACGCAGTATTTT
>TRBV11-2|NA|TRBJ2-3|NA
CASSQTDTQYF
TGTGCCAGCAGCCAGACAGATACGCAGTATTTT
>TRBV11-2|NA|TRBJ2-3|TRBD1
CASSLVASGTGGEDTQYF
TGTGCCAGCAGCTTAGTGGCCTCCGGGACAGGGGGGGAGGATACGCAGTATTTT
>TRBV9|NA|TRBJ2-1|TRBD2
CASSPPLAGDNEQFF
TGTGCCAGCAGCCCCCCCTTAGCGGGAGACAATGAGCAGTTCTTC
>TRBV20-1|NA|TRBJ2-2|NA
CSAKPAGELFF
TGCAGTGCTAAACCGGCCGGGGAGCTGTTTTTT